This T cell receptor beta chain comes out of a study of T cells in Graves' hyperthyroidism and ophthalmopathy. At the level of the study: Specimen type is peripheral blood, collected at initial diagnosis prior to any treatment.

RNA transcripts provided the source from which TCR beta CDR3 regions were amplified. An initial round of RT-PCR targeting the TCR CDR3 relied on the HTBI primer set. MiXCR was run by TCRdb on the multiplex PCR reads, yielding one entry per CDR3 protein. Of approximately 620,000 distinct CDR3 sequences in the sample, over 11% were seen once. This clonotype was seen ten or more times. CDR1 SQVTM and CDR2 ANQGSEA come from the germline V gene. The CDR3 is 14 amino acids. The V and J ends lost 6 bases and 5 bases, in that order; junction bases with no gene match: 12. First hyperthyroidism diagnosis is when the blood sample was obtained, before any ophthalmopathy symptoms. Source material for PBMCs was over 7.5 ml fresh peripheral blood.

The specimen was blood. V gene TRBV29-1 combines with J gene TRBJ2-5; 7 bases fit TRBD1. This sequence was found in a woman in her twenties or thirties with Graves' hyperthyroidism that later progressed to Graves' ophthalmopathy. CDR3 DNA: TGCAGCGTCCCCGACAGGGTTTTTTTGGAGACCCAGTACTTC. Encoded protein: CSVPDRVFLETQYF.